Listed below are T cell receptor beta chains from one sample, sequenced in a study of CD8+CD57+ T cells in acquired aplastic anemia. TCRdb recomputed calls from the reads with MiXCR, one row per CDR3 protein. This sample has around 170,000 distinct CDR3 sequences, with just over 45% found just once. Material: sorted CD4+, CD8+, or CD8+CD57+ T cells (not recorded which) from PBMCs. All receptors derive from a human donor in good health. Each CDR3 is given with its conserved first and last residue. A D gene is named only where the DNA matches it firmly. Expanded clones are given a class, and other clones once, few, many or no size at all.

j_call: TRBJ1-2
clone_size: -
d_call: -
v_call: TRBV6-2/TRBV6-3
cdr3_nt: TGTGCCAGCAGTTACGCGGTCTCGACTAACTATGGCTACACCTTC
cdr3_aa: CASSYAVSTNYGYTF

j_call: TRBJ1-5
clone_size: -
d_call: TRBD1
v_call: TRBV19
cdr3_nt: TGTGCCAGTAGCAGGGGGCCTAGCAATCAGCCCCAGCATTTT
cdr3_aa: CASSRGPSNQPQHF

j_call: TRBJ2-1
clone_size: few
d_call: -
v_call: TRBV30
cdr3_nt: TGTGCCTGGAGTGTACGGGGGAGCCATGAGCAGTTCTTC
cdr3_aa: CAWSVRGSHEQFF

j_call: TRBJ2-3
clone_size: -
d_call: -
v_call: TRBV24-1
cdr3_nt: TGTGCCACCAGTGATGAAGGGGCCACAGATACGCAGTATTTT
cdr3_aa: CATSDEGATDTQYF

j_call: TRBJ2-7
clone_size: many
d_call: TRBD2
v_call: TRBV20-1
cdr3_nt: TGCAGTGCCGCCGGAGGACTAGCGGGAGCGTGGTCCTACGAGCAGTACTTC
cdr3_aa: CSAAGGLAGAWSYEQYF

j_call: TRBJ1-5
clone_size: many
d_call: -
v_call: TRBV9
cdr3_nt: TGTGCCAGCAGCTTGGCCCCGGGAAATCAGCCCCAGCATTTT
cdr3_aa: CASSLAPGNQPQHF

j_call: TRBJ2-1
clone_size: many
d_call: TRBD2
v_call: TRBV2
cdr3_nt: TGTGCCAGCAGGGAAACTAGCGGGAGCTACAATGAGCAGTTCTTC
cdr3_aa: CASRETSGSYNEQFF

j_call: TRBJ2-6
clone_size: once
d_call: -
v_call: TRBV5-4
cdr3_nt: TGTGCCAGCAGCTTGGGCATTAGCTCTGGGGCCAACGTCCTGACTTTC
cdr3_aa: CASSLGISSGANVLTF

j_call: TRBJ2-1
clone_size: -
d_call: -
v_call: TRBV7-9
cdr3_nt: TGTGCCAGCAGCCTAAGACTGAACGAGCAGTTCTTC
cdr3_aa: CASSLRLNEQFF

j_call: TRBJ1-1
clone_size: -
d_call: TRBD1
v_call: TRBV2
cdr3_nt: TGTGCCAGCAGGGGGGACAGGAAGAACACTGAAGCTTTCTTT
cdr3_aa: CASRGDRKNTEAFF

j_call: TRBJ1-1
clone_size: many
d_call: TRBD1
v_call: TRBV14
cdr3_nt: TGTGCCAGCAGCCAAGAGGGGACAGGCCTACACACTGAAGCTTTCTTT
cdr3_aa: CASSQEGTGLHTEAFF

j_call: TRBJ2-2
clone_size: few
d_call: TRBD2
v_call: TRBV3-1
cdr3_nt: TGTGCCAGCAGCCAAGATACAGGACTAGCGGGAGTAGTGACCGGGGAGCTGTTTTTT
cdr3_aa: CASSQDTGLAGVVTGELFF

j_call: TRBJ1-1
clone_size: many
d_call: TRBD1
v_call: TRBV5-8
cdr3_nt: TGTGCCAGCAGCATGGACAGGGACACTGAAGCTTTCTTT
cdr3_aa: CASSMDRDTEAFF

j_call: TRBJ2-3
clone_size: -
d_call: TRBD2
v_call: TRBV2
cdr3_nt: TGTGCCAGCAGTGAGAGACTAGCGGGGCCGGGAGCAGATACGCAGTATTTT
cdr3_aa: CASSERLAGPGADTQYF

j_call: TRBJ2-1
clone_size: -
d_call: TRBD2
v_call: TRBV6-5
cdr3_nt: TGTGCCAGCAGTTACTTCGCGGGAGGCAGAAATGAGCAGTTCTTC
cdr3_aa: CASSYFAGGRNEQFF

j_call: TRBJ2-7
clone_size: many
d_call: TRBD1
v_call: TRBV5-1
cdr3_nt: TGCGCCAGCAGCTTCTCAGGGGGCCGCTACGAGCAGTACTTC
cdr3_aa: CASSFSGGRYEQYF